The sequence of this T cell receptor beta chain was determined in a study of spatial heterogeneity in lung cancer. Study-wide context: Across tumor regions, counts of TCR transcripts showed a strong correlation with a T cell module score derived from matched bulk RNA-seq. Study observations and caveats: There was tracking of ubiquitous and regional nonsynonymous mutations by the respective counts of ubiquitous and regional expanded TCRs. Expanded alpha and beta TCR counts within tumors tracked tumor mutation counts.

This clonotype rates as medium-sized (0.01 to 0.1%). The antigen remains unidentified. TCRdb independently ran MiXCR on the 5' RACE reads; one entry per CDR3 protein. This table holds about 5,000 distinct CDR3 sequences, around 7.8% found once. The V gene's germline CDR1 is SGDLS and CDR2 YYNGEE. Germline trimming cut 3 bases from V and 6 bases from J; bases unmatched to any gene: 6. The CDR3 length is 15 residues. Time point in this sample: sample taken at primary tumor resection. Tumor, nontumor lung or frozen PBMC supplied whole RNA, sequenced without sorting. The sample consisted of lung tumor tissue, taken at surgery. This rearrangement joins TRBV9 to TRBJ2-1; 10 bases align to TRBD1. This sequence originates from a female donor with early-stage non-small cell lung cancer. The CDR3 DNA sequence: TGTGCCAGCAGCGCAAGGGGGACAGGGGTCAATGAGCAGTTCTTC. Its protein is CASSARGTGVNEQFF. The entire variable domain, with the rest obtained from reference TRBV9 and TRBJ2-1, is as follows: DSGVTQTPKHLITATGQRVTLRCSPRSGDLSVYWYQQSLDQGLQFLIQYYNGEERAKGNILERFSAQQFPDLHSELNLSSLELGDSALYFCASSARGTGVNEQFFGPGTRLTVL.